This is a list of T cell receptor beta chains from one sample in a study of early T cells in non-severe SARS-CoV-2 infection. TCRdb re-called the 5' RACE reads with MiXCR, one entry per CDR3 protein. In the table there are more than 25,000 distinct CDR3 sequences, approximately 5% of which are singletons. The specimen sequenced was whole blood. Every receptor here comes from an adult who was a healthcare worker with PCR-confirmed SARS-CoV-2 infection or an uninfected control (not recorded which). The CDR3 runs from the conserved cysteine through the conserved F or W. The D gene is left open where the match is weak. Clone sizes are given selectively: once, few, many, or a class where the clone is expanded.

many TRBJ2-7 - TRBV2 TGTGCCAGCAGTGAAAACCTTTTGCTCAGCGAGCAGTACTTC CASSENLLLSEQYF
many TRBJ2-1 TRBD2 TRBV6-5 TGTGCCAGCAGTTACCCATCAGCGGGGGTGGATGAGCAGTTCTTC CASSYPSAGVDEQFF
- TRBJ1-4 TRBD1 TRBV5-1 TGCGCCAGCAGCCCGGGACAGGGGATTACAACTAATGAAAAACTGTTTTTT CASSPGQGITTNEKLFF
many TRBJ2-7 - TRBV7-9 TGTGCCAGCAGCGGGGGGGCAGGGCAATACGAGCAGTACTTC CASSGGAGQYEQYF
many TRBJ2-7 - TRBV28 TGTGCCAGCAGCCAAGACGGGAGCTCCTACGAGCAGTACTTC CASSQDGSSYEQYF
many TRBJ1-5 - TRBV20-1 TGCAGTGCTAGACCCGGTGGTGCGAATCAGCCCCAGCATTTT CSARPGGANQPQHF
- TRBJ1-1 TRBD1 TRBV11-2 TGTGCCAGCAGCTTCAGGACAGGGCCTGAAGCTTTCTTT CASSFRTGPEAFF
many TRBJ1-6 - TRBV9 TGTGCCAGCAGCGTAGGAAATTCACCCCTCCACTTT CASSVGNSPLHF
many TRBJ2-5 - TRBV29-1 TGCAGCGTTTCATTGATGGGCAGCCTAGAGACCCAGTACTTC CSVSLMGSLETQYF
many TRBJ2-7 - TRBV21-1 TGTGCCAGCAGTCCACCCAGCGCGGGGGGACCCTACGAGCAGTACTTC CASSPPSAGGPYEQYF
- TRBJ1-1 - TRBV19 TGTGCCACCTTTGAGGGCACTGAAGCTTTCTTT CATFEGTEAFF
- TRBJ2-3 TRBD2 TRBV6-6 TGTGCCAGCTCCCGGGGAGGGCAGGACACAGATACGCAGTATTTT CASSRGGQDTDTQYF
many TRBJ2-5 TRBD2 TRBV4-2 TGTGCCAGCAGCCAAGATCCCGCCGGGGGGGTTCAAAAGACCCAGTACTTC CASSQDPAGGVQKTQYF
many TRBJ2-1 - TRBV12-2 TGTGCAAGTCGCCTCATGACGGGTAATGAGCAGTTCTTC CASRLMTGNEQFF
many TRBJ1-3 TRBD1 TRBV20-1 TGCAGTGCTAGATCCGGGACAGGGGGCTCTGGAAACACCATATATTTT CSARSGTGGSGNTIYF
many TRBJ1-1 - TRBV18 TGTGCCAGTCGGGTCGGGTTTAACACTGAAGCTTTCTTT CASRVGFNTEAFF
few TRBJ2-2 - TRBV7-2 TGTGCCAGCAGCCCACGCGGACTCTTGAACACCGGGGAGCTGTTTTTT CASSPRGLLNTGELFF
many TRBJ2-1 - TRBV19 TGTGCCAGTAGTTCCAGTTCAATGAGTTCCAGCTCCTACAATGAGCAGTTCTTC CASSSSSMSSSSYNEQFF
many TRBJ1-2 - TRBV28 TGTGCCAGCATCTGGGCAGGGCGGGTTAGTGGCTACACCTTC CASIWAGRVSGYTF
many TRBJ1-6 TRBD1 TRBV12-3/TRBV12-4 TGTGCCAGCAGTTCCGGACCGGGACAGGTCAATTCACCCCTCCACTTT CASSSGPGQVNSPLHF
many TRBJ2-3 TRBD2 TRBV20-1 TGCAGTGCCACCTCCCCTAGCGGGGGTGAAGATACGCAGTATTTT CSATSPSGGEDTQYF
many TRBJ1-2 TRBD1 TRBV28 TGTGCCAGCAGCGAGGTGGGACAGGGTGACTATGGCTACACCTTC CASSEVGQGDYGYTF
few TRBJ2-5 - TRBV9 TGTGCCAGCAGCGTAGGTCTGGATCCCCTGTCAGAAGAGACCCAGTACTTC CASSVGLDPLSEETQYF
many TRBJ2-2 - TRBV29-1 TGCAGCGTCGAGGGGTATACCGGGGAGCTGTTTTTT CSVEGYTGELFF
- TRBJ2-3 - TRBV11-1 TGTGCCAGCAGCCTACCTGATCCAGATACGCAGTATTTT CASSLPDPDTQYF
few TRBJ2-1 TRBD2 TRBV14 TGTGCCAGCAGCACGGTTGCGGGGGGGATCTATGAGCAGTTCTTC CASSTVAGGIYEQFF
many TRBJ2-3 TRBD2 TRBV6-5 TGTGCCAGTCAACGAAATGGGGGGGACACAGATACGCAGTATTTT CASQRNGGDTDTQYF
many TRBJ1-6 - TRBV5-4 TGTGCCAGCAGCTTGGGGGCGTCTAGCTCCTATAATTCACCCCTCCACTTT CASSLGASSSYNSPLHF
many TRBJ1-3 - TRBV6-5 TGTGCCACCTCGCCCGGAAACACCATATATTTT CATSPGNTIYF
few TRBJ2-5 - TRBV20-1 TGCAGTGCCCGGGACATGAGAGAGACCCAGTACTTC CSARDMRETQYF
few TRBJ2-7 TRBD1 TRBV5-4 TGTGCCAGCAGCCGACAGGGGGCGAGCGAGCAGTACTTC CASSRQGASEQYF
few TRBJ1-1 - TRBV2 TGTGCCAGCACCCCTCGCGGGGACACTGAAGCTTTCTTT CASTPRGDTEAFF
- TRBJ2-2 - TRBV10-2 TGCGCCAGCGGGGCAGAGAACACCGGGGAGCTGTTTTTT CASGAENTGELFF
many TRBJ2-5 - TRBV12-3/TRBV12-4 TGTGCCAGCAGTTTGTGGCAGGGAGAGACCCAGTACTTC CASSLWQGETQYF
- TRBJ1-3 - TRBV3-1 TGTGCCAGCAGCCAAGGAGGGGCAATCTCTGGAAACACCATATATTTT CASSQGGAISGNTIYF
- TRBJ2-7 TRBD1 TRBV7-9 TGTGCCAGCAGCTTAGAAGGGGGCACCTACGAGCAGTACTTC CASSLEGGTYEQYF
- TRBJ2-3 TRBD1 TRBV6-6 TGTGCCAGCAGACAGGGGGCGCGAGAAGATACGCAGTATTTT CASRQGAREDTQYF
few TRBJ1-1 TRBD1 TRBV5-5 TGTGCCAGCAGCTTGGTAGACAGGGGTTTAGCTGAAGCTTTCTTT CASSLVDRGLAEAFF
few TRBJ2-5 TRBD2 TRBV20-1 TGCAGTGCTAATAAGCGGGGGGGCCCAGAGACCCAGTACTTC CSANKRGGPETQYF
many TRBJ2-7 TRBD1 TRBV6-2/TRBV6-3 TGTGCCAGCAGTCCGGGGACAGGGGTGGACGAGCAGTACTTC CASSPGTGVDEQYF
many TRBJ1-6 - TRBV12-3/TRBV12-4 TGTGCCAGCAGTTCTAGGGTTGGCGGGAGCTCCTATAATTCACCCCTCCACTTT CASSSRVGGSSYNSPLHF
many TRBJ2-3 - TRBV13 TGTGCCAGCAGCTTACTGTTGAGGGGGAGCCCAGATACGCAGTATTTT CASSLLLRGSPDTQYF
- TRBJ2-3 TRBD2 TRBV11-2 TGTGCCAGCAGCCCCTGGACTAGCGGGGGAGATACGCAGTATTTT CASSPWTSGGDTQYF
many TRBJ1-4 - TRBV5-4 TGTGCCAGCAGCCTCGGACAAGGGCATAATGAAAAACTGTTTTTT CASSLGQGHNEKLFF
many TRBJ2-7 TRBD1 TRBV13 TGTGCCAGCAGCCAGGGACAGGGAAACTACGAGCAGTACTTC CASSQGQGNYEQYF
many TRBJ1-2 - TRBV6-5 TGTGCCAGCAGTTACACTCGCGGCTATGGCTACACCTTC CASSYTRGYGYTF
many TRBJ2-1 TRBD2 TRBV20-1 TGCAGTGCTAGAGATTTACAGCGGGGGGACTACAATGAGCAGTTCTTC CSARDLQRGDYNEQFF
few TRBJ2-7 TRBD1 TRBV18 TGTGCCAGCTCACCAGTGACAGGGTCCTCCTACGAGCAGTACTTC CASSPVTGSSYEQYF
few TRBJ2-2 TRBD1 TRBV7-2 TGTGCCAGCAGCCCAGGACAGGGCACCGGGGAGCTGTTTTTT CASSPGQGTGELFF
many TRBJ2-6 - TRBV4-3 TGCGCCAGCAGCCAAGATACGGGCTCTGGGGCCAACGTCCTGACTTTC CASSQDTGSGANVLTF
many TRBJ1-2 - TRBV30 TGTGCCTGGTCAAACGGGGGCCAAGGTGGCTACACCTTC CAWSNGGQGGYTF
many TRBJ1-1 - TRBV6-2/TRBV6-3 TGTGCCAGCAGTCCTCCGGGACACAAGAACACTGAAGCTTTCTTT CASSPPGHKNTEAFF
many TRBJ2-3 - TRBV28 TGTGCCAGCAGTTTATCGGCCCCCGGGGCAGATACGCAGTATTTT CASSLSAPGADTQYF
many TRBJ2-7 TRBD1 TRBV6-4 TGTGCCAGCAGTAGAACGGGACAGGACGAGCAGTACTTC CASSRTGQDEQYF
- TRBJ1-6 - TRBV7-9 TGTGCCAGCAGTTACGAACTGGAGGTTTCACCCCTCCACTTT CASSYELEVSPLHF
- TRBJ1-6 - TRBV6-2/TRBV6-3 TGTGCCAGCAGTTTCGATGGCCTCATCAGCTCCTATAATTCACCCCTCCACTTT CASSFDGLISSYNSPLHF
many TRBJ2-5 - TRBV29-1 TGCAGCGTAGACAGATTAGAGACCCAGTACTTC CSVDRLETQYF
many TRBJ1-5 - TRBV7-2 TGTGCCAGCAGCTTAGCGGGGAGGAGCAATCAGCCCCAGCATTTT CASSLAGRSNQPQHF
many TRBJ1-5 - TRBV7-8 TGTGCCAGCAGCCAGATACAAAATCAGCCCCAGCATTTT CASSQIQNQPQHF
many TRBJ2-4 - TRBV2 TGTGCCAGCAGTGAAGACGGGACCAAAAACATTCAGTACTTC CASSEDGTKNIQYF